The table lists the clone carrying this T cell receptor (beta chain) with many counts. Preparation of the TCRbeta library involved a method that used unique molecular identifiers. A single record per CDR3 protein comes from TCRdb applying MiXCR to the PCR reads. Among roughly 76,000 distinct CDR3 sequences listed, approximately 11% were seen once. This entry is derived from a study of T-cell reconstitution after alpha-beta-depleted transplantation in children. This CDR3 is 15 amino acids long. V gave up 5 bases and J gave up 4 bases; unmatched junction bases: 12. CDR1 is DFQATT and CDR2 is SNEGSKA in the germline V gene (reference sequence).

The chain couples TRBV20-1 to TRBJ2-5, with 8 bases that match TRBD1. This clonotype was obtained from a boy aged 10-17 years with acute myeloid leukemia, due to receive a stem cell transplant. Sequenced material: PBMCs, taken before TCRalphabeta/CD19-depleted stem cell transplant. The CDR3, as DNA: TGCAGTGCTCAGGACCTGGACAGGGTCCCAGAGACCCAGTACTTC. This sequence encodes CSAQDLDRVPETQYF.